The subject of this entry is one T cell receptor (beta chain). Its antigen is unknown. Unique molecular identifiers were built into the TCR beta cDNA libraries. TCRdb passed the PCR reads through MiXCR, listing each CDR3 protein once. The table records roughly 180,000 distinct CDR3 sequences, around 28% of them present only once. This entry comes from a study of post-analysis software for immune sequencing data. Study-wide findings and caveats: Patients showed TRBV5-6, TRBV5-1 and TRBV20-1 among four to six TRBV segments more frequent than in controls.

The CDR3 has 13 residues. Germline values: CDR1 SGHAT, CDR2 FQDESV (reference sequence). V lost 5 bases, J lost 4 bases, and 4 bases stayed unmatched. The chain combines TRBV11-1 with TRBJ1-1; TRBD1 matches 7 bases. The sample comprised blood. This TCR was sampled from a girl aged 5-17 years with multiple sclerosis. CDR3 loop: CASSQDRTTEAFF. The CDR3, as DNA: TGTGCCAGCAGCCAGGACAGGACCACTGAAGCTTTCTTT. Variable domain in full (rest from reference TRBV11-1 and TRBJ1-1): EAEVAQSPRYKITEKSQAVAFWCDPISGHATLYWYRQILGQGPELLVQFQDESVVDDSQLPKDRFSAERLKGVDSTLKIQPAELGDSAMYLCASSQDRTTEAFFGQGTRLTVV.